A single sample is the source of the 31 T cell receptor beta chains below, sequenced in a study of blood T cell repertoires in COVID-19. The repertoire was sequenced with immunoSEQ multiplex PCR; TCRdb's copy has only in-frame clones and lacks some. The data show about 140,000 clones, around 80% seen once. Sequenced input: peripheral blood. The source is a man in his sixties with active or convalescent COVID-19.

The chain carries TRBV16 and TRBJ2-4; D gene uncertain. The V end lost 1 base, the J end lost 4 bases, and 5 bases lay between the germline ends. Germline CDR1 reads KGHSY; CDR2 reads FQNENV. This CDR3 region has 13 residues. In DNA form, the CDR3 reads TGTGCCAGCAGCCAATTCGGGAAAAACATTCAGTACTTC. Its translation is CASSQFGKNIQYF.

The V call is TRBV6-5, the J call TRBJ1-1; TRBD1 agrees at 9 bases. The CDR3 runs 14 residues. V shed 7 bases and J 11 bases; nucleotides not matched to a gene: 14. Germline V gene lookup returns CDR1 MNHEY and CDR2 SVGAGI. DNA of the CDR3: TGTGCCAGCATAATTTCTTTACAGGGGGCAAGGGCTTTCTTT. Translating gives CASIISLQGARAFF.

This chain connects TRBV6-5 to TRBJ1-2; 8 bases are shared with TRBD1. Trimming cost V 4 bases and J 6 bases; bases outside gene matches: 7. The V gene's germline CDR1 is MNHEY and CDR2 SVGAGI. The CDR3 runs 14 residues. CDR3 bases: TGTGCCAGCAGTTGGGGAGGACAGGGCAATGGCTACACCTTC. Protein sequence: CASSWGGQGNGYTF.

The chain carries TRBV4-3 and TRBJ2-3; tentative D call: TRBD1 (5 bases). V dropped 0 bases and J dropped 4 bases, with 8 bases sitting between them. Germline V gives CDR1 LGHNA, CDR2 YSLEER. The length of the CDR3 is 14 residues. The CDR3 nucleotides are TGCGCCAGCAGCCAAGATTCAGGGTCAGATACGCAGTATTTT. It translates to CASSQDSGSDTQYF.

V gene TRBV23-1 combines with J gene TRBJ2-7, with D perhaps TRBD2 (6 bases). TRBV23-1 carries the ORF label, with uncertain function. Between the trimmed V and J ends, which lost 2 bases and 1 base, there was a span of 33 bases. The CDR3 totals 22 residues. The DNA for the CDR3 is TGCGCCAGCAGTCAACTTGCTCAAGTCAAGGGGCTAGCCGAAGGAGGGTCCTACGAGCAGTACGTC. It is translated as CASSQLAQVKGLAEGGSYEQYV.

This clone appeared once. The gene calls are TRBV5-4 and TRBJ2-5, with 7 bases fitting TRBD2. The CDR3 sequence is 13 residues long. CDR1 is SGHNT and CDR2 is YYREEE in the germline V gene (reference sequence). After removal of 10 bases from V and 2 bases from J, the junction contained 8 bases not matched to a gene. CDR3 protein: CAAGGGIQETQYF. The CDR3 nucleotides are TGTGCCGCCGGGGGAGGGATTCAAGAGACCCAGTACTTC.

This chain uses TRBV19 with TRBJ1-5, with D maybe TRBD1 (5 bases). The germline CDR1 and CDR2 sequences are LNHDA and SQIVND (reference sequence). The CDR3 extends over 17 amino acids. Trimming took off 4 bases at V and 1 base at J, with 17 bases between the two ends. CDR3 in amino acids: CASSTLEGRLSNQPQHF. The CDR3 DNA reads TGTGCCAGTAGTACCCTGGAGGGGAGGTTAAGCAATCAGCCCCAGCATTTT.

The chain couples TRBV11-2 to TRBJ1-2, with a weak D call TRBD1 (6 bases). CDR1 and CDR2 (germline): SGHAT, FQNNGV. This CDR3 spans 13 amino acids. Between the trimmed V and J ends, which lost 1 base and 4 bases, there was a span of 7 bases. The CDR3 loop is CASSLADSYGYTF. In nucleotides, the CDR3 is TGTGCCAGCAGCTTAGCGGACAGCTATGGCTACACCTTC. Filled out from reference TRBV11-2 and TRBJ1-2, the complete variable domain reads EAGVAQSPRYKIIEKRQSVAFWCNPISGHATLYWYQQILGQGPKLLIQFQNNGVVDDSQLPKDRFSAERLKGVDSTLKIQPAKLEDSAVYLCASSLADSYGYTFGSGTRLTVV.

The chain is built from TRBV24-1 and TRBJ1-5; D is ambiguous. V gave up 4 bases and J gave up 10 bases, with 13 bases separating them. The CDR3 is 13 residues long. Germline V gene lookup returns CDR1 KGHDR and CDR2 SFDVKD. DNA for the CDR3: TGTGCCACCAGTGACGCGCGAAGTCGACCCCAGCATTTT. This encodes CATSDARSRPQHF.

The chain is built from TRBV6-2 or TRBV6-3 and TRBJ1-5; D is possibly TRBD1 (5 bases). Per germline, CDR1 MNHEY and CDR2 SVGEGT. The CDR3 totals 18 residues. V was shortened by 0 bases and J by 1 base, with 16 bases between the two germline ends. This CDR3 reads CASSYSWGRVGSNQPQHF. In DNA, the CDR3 is TGTGCCAGCAGTTACTCATGGGGCAGGGTTGGCAGCAATCAGCCCCAGCATTTT.

This chain links TRBV5-1 with TRBJ1-1; D gene ambiguous. Trimming stripped 2 bases from V and 1 base from J, with 9 bases between. The CDR3 contains 14 residues. Germline V CDR1 and CDR2: SGHRS, YFSETQ. CDR3 in amino acids: CASSFVGRNTEAFF. As DNA, the CDR3 is TGCGCCAGCAGCTTTGTCGGGAGGAACACTGAAGCTTTCTTT. Filled out from reference TRBV5-1 and TRBJ1-1, the complete variable domain reads KAGVTQTPRYLIKTRGQQVTLSCSPISGHRSVSWYQQTPGQGLQFLFEYFSETQRNKGNFPGRFSGRQFSNSRSEMNVSTLELGDSALYLCASSFVGRNTEAFFGQGTRLTVV.

This chain links TRBV25-1 with TRBJ2-7; the match to TRBD1 covers 7 bases. The V gene end was trimmed by 5 bases and the J gene end by 1 base; junction bases not matched to a gene: 5. The CDR3 contains 14 residues. CDR1 MGHDK and CDR2 SYGVNS come from the germline V gene. This chain's CDR3 is CASSRRQGSYEQYV. DNA of the CDR3: TGTGCCAGCAGTCGACGACAGGGTTCCTACGAGCAGTACGTC.

The gene calls are TRBV6-5 and TRBJ1-2; 7 bases are shared with TRBD1. Trimming took 0 bases from V and 3 from J; bases not matched to a gene: 4. From germline, CDR1 is MNHEY and CDR2 SVGAGI. This CDR3 has 15 amino acids. Here the CDR3 reads CASSYSKGTDYGYTF. In DNA form, the CDR3 reads TGTGCCAGCAGTTACTCGAAGGGGACAGACTATGGCTACACCTTC.

The rearrangement joins TRBV7-2 to TRBJ2-3, with a weak D call TRBD2 (6 bases). From germline, CDR1 is SGHTA and CDR2 FQGNSA. There are 15 residues in the CDR3. V lost 1 base and J lost 2, with 10 bases in between. The CDR3 reads CASSLVLADTDTQYF. CDR3 nucleotide sequence: TGTGCCAGCAGCTTAGTATTAGCGGACACAGATACGCAGTATTTT.

The V call is TRBV5-1, the J call TRBJ1-4; D may be TRBD1 (6 bases). V shed 6 bases and J shed 2 bases, with 14 bases lying between them. Germline lookup yields CDR1 SGHRS and CDR2 YFSETQ. This CDR3 has 15 residues. CDR3 in amino acids: CASTRNGQTNEKLFF. The DNA for the CDR3 is TGCGCCAGCACCCGAAATGGACAGACTAATGAAAAACTGTTTTTT.

The chain couples TRBV4-3 to TRBJ2-3, with TRBD1 matching over 11 bases. Germline-derived CDR1 and CDR2 are LGHNA and YSLEER. The CDR3 spans 18 residues. Trimming at V came to 3 bases and at J to 3 bases, leaving 11 bases not matched to a gene. In DNA form, the CDR3 reads TGCGCCAGCAGCCAGGAACCCGGGACAGGGGGATTTACAGATACGCAGTATTTT. As protein: CASSQEPGTGGFTDTQYF.

V and J are TRBV5-6 and TRBJ2-1; 7 nucleotides agree with TRBD1. V gave up 5 bases and J gave up 14 bases; unmatched junction bases: 10. This CDR3 region has 12 residues. Germline V CDR1 and CDR2: SGHDT, YYEEEE. The CDR3 loop is CASSWTGQKEFF. DNA of the CDR3: TGTGCCAGCAGTTGGACAGGCCAAAAGGAGTTCTTC.

This chain joins TRBV7-8 and TRBJ2-7; 11 nucleotides match TRBD2. This CDR3 comprises 15 residues. The V gene's germline CDR1 is SGHVS and CDR2 FQNEAQ. V lost 6 bases to trimming and J lost 0 bases; unmatched junction nucleotides: 4. CDR3 residues: CASRLTSGASYEQYF. For the CDR3, the DNA is TGTGCCAGCAGACTGACTAGCGGGGCCTCCTACGAGCAGTACTTC.

This clone has only one observation. This chain connects TRBV4-3 to TRBJ1-4, with TRBD1 as a possible D gene (5 bases). Germline V gives CDR1 LGHNA, CDR2 YSLEER. V shed 2 bases and J shed 3 bases, with 13 bases lying between them. The CDR3 has 16 amino acids. This chain's CDR3 is CASSQRTDSSNEKLFF. CDR3 coding DNA: TGCGCCAGCAGCCAACGAACAGACAGTTCTAATGAAAAACTGTTTTTT.

This clone appeared a few times. V gene TRBV9 combines with J gene TRBJ1-4, with TRBD1 identical over 7 bases. The CDR3 runs to 17 residues. The germline CDR1 and CDR2 sequences are SGDLS and YYNGEE. Unmatched junction bases numbered 11, after V lost 4 bases and J lost 2 bases. CDR3 in DNA: TGTGCCAGCAGCAACAGGGGTGGGATGGAGACTAATGAAAAACTGTTTTTT. As protein: CASSNRGGMETNEKLFF.

V and J are TRBV15 and TRBJ1-3, with 9 bases matching TRBD1. In germline, CDR1 is LNHNV, CDR2 YYDKDF (reference sequence). The junction had 6 bases not matched to a gene; V was cut back by 8 bases and J by 7 bases. This CDR3 is built from 13 residues. CDR3 in amino acids: CATGTGFSNTIYF. CDR3 in DNA: TGTGCCACCGGGACAGGGTTTTCGAACACCATATATTTT.

The chain joins TRBV12-3 or TRBV12-4 to TRBJ1-4; D is perhaps TRBD1 (5 bases). This CDR3 is built from 11 residues. Trimming took 5 bases from V and 12 from J, leaving 10 bases between them. The CDR3 reads CASSPGLELFF. DNA of the CDR3: TGTGCCAGCAGTCCAGGGTTGGAACTGTTTTTT.

This chain joins TRBV27 and TRBJ1-5; TRBD1 agrees at 9 bases. This CDR3 has 17 amino acids. Looked up from germline, CDR1 is MNHEY and CDR2 is SMNVEV (reference sequence). V lost 5 bases to trimming and J lost 7 bases; unmatched junction nucleotides: 15. Here the CDR3 DNA reads TGTGCCAGCAGTCATGAGTGGGGACAGGGACGTCCCCAGCCCCAGCATTTT. It translates to CASSHEWGQGRPQPQHF.

V and J are TRBV18 and TRBJ1-1, with unresolved D. Germline CDR1 KGHSH, CDR2 LQKENI. V lost 5 bases and J 0 bases, leaving 10 bases between the germline ends. The CDR3 has 14 residues. The CDR3 sequence is CASSGQAMNTEAFF. In nucleotides, the CDR3 is TGTGCCAGCTCAGGGCAGGCCATGAACACTGAAGCTTTCTTT.

Of note for this clone: Other DNA sequences within the sample encode an identical CDR3. The chain has TRBV6-5 and TRBJ1-1; unclear D gene. The germline CDR1 and CDR2 sequences are MNHEY and SVGAGI. There are 13 residues in the CDR3. Trimming left V 4 bases short and J 1 base short, with 7 bases between. The CDR3 loop is CASSSRRNTEAFF. CDR3 in DNA: TGTGCCAGCAGTTCTAGACGGAACACTGAAGCTTTCTTT.

The chain combines TRBV19 with TRBJ1-2; D not certain. Germline loops: CDR1 LNHDA, CDR2 SQIVND (reference sequence). The V end was cut by 0 bases, the J end by 1 base, with 6 bases between. The CDR3 has 14 residues. The CDR3, as DNA: TGTGCCAGTAGTATAGAACGGTATAACTATGGCTACACCTTC. It yields the protein CASSIERYNYGYTF.

The chain is built from TRBV6-5 and TRBJ1-2, with D tentatively TRBD1 (6 bases). The V and J ends lost 2 bases and 3 bases respectively, with 13 bases between them. The CDR3 is made up of 15 amino acids. CDR1 and CDR2 (germline): MNHEY, SVGAGI. CDR3 residues: CASSYTGGQYYGYTF. CDR3 in DNA: TGTGCCAGCAGTTACACCGGGGGGCAGTACTATGGCTACACCTTC.

CDR3 sequence (DNA): TGCGCCAGCTCGCAGAACTCTGGGGCCAACGTCCTGACTTTC. It translates to CASSQNSGANVLTF. V gene TRBV4-3 combines with J gene TRBJ2-6; unclear D gene. The CDR3 is 14 amino acids. The V gene lost 8 bases and the J gene lost 0 bases, with 8 bases spanning the gap. Looked up from germline, CDR1 is LGHNA and CDR2 is YSLEER.

V is TRBV28 and J is TRBJ1-3; TRBD1 agrees at 11 bases. Germline V gene sequence: CDR1 MDHEN, CDR2 SYDVKM. The CDR3 spans 15 residues. Losses at the gene ends were 3 bases for V and 8 bases for J; bases not matched to a gene: 6. DNA for the CDR3: TGTGCCAGCAGTTTGGCCGGACAGGGGGCCTACACCATATATTTT. This gives the protein CASSLAGQGAYTIYF. Complete variable domain (other parts from reference TRBV28 and TRBJ1-3): DVKVTQSSRYLVKRTGEKVFLECVQDMDHENMFWYRQDPGLGLRLIYFSYDVKMKEKGDIPEGYSVSREKKERFSLILESASTNQTSMYLCASSLAGQGAYTIYFGEGSWLTVV.

This chain joins TRBV11-2 and TRBJ2-1; 7 nucleotides line up with TRBD2. Germline V lookup: CDR1 SGHAT, CDR2 FQNNGV. With V trimmed by 5 bases and J by 4 bases, 14 bases remained unmatched. The CDR3 totals 17 residues. CDR3 in DNA: TGTGCCAGCAGCCCCCAAATGGGATGGCGGGGGTACAATGAGCAGTTCTTC. The encoded protein is CASSPQMGWRGYNEQFF.

V is TRBV10-1 and J is TRBJ1-4; TRBD1 might be the D (5 bases). The V gene's germline CDR1 is WNHNN and CDR2 SYGVQD (reference sequence). V dropped 3 bases and J dropped 7 bases, with 9 bases sitting between them. This CDR3 is 13 amino acids long. The CDR3 protein is CASSDRVGEKLFF. The DNA of the CDR3 is TGCGCCAGCAGTGACAGGGTGGGTGAAAAACTGTTTTTT.